The 24 T cell receptor beta chains given below trace back to one sample, sequenced in a study of T cells in Graves' hyperthyroidism and ophthalmopathy. RNA transcripts served as the template for amplifying TCR beta CDR3 regions. TCR CDR3 underwent first-round RT-PCR with the HTBI primer set. One entry per CDR3 protein, called by TCRdb with MiXCR from the multiplex PCR reads. The table lists roughly 420,000 distinct CDR3 sequences, approximately 14% of them singletons. Sequencing used blood. These receptors all stem from a woman younger than 35 with Graves' hyperthyroidism.

This clonotype was counted many times. This sequence joins TRBV20-1 and TRBJ2-7; no clear D gene. The CDR3 has 12 amino acids. Germline CDR1 reads DFQATT; CDR2 reads SNEGSKA (reference sequence). V was shortened by 6 bases and J by 2 bases, with 11 bases between the two germline ends. The CDR3 is CSARTLTYEQYF. Written as DNA, the CDR3 is TGCAGTGCAAGGACCCTCACCTACGAGCAGTACTTC.

Regarding this clonotype: A read error may be the cause here, since a much bigger clone is one base away. The chain is built from TRBV11-2 and TRBJ2-1, with 9 bases aligning to TRBD1. V lost 3 bases, J lost 4 bases, and 4 bases stayed unmatched. In germline, CDR1 is SGHAT, CDR2 FQNNGV. CDR3 length: 15 amino acids. CDR3 nucleotide sequence: TGTGCCAGCAGCTTCCGGGACAGGGCTTACAATGAGCAGTTCTTC. Protein: CASSFRDRAYNEQFF.

The table lists this clonotype with many counts. The chain recombines TRBV6-1 with TRBJ2-7, with a weak D call TRBD2 (6 bases). Looked up from germline, CDR1 is MNHNS and CDR2 is SASEGT. V lost 5 bases and J 2 bases, leaving 16 bases between the germline ends. The CDR3 runs to 15 residues. The CDR3 loop reads CASSYAGTPTYEQYF. Written as DNA, the CDR3 is TGTGCCAGCAGTTACGCAGGGACTCCGACCTACGAGCAGTACTTC.

This clonotype was counted at least ten times. The chain has TRBV28 and TRBJ2-1, with D tentatively TRBD1 (5 bases). Trimming left V 4 bases short and J 4 bases short, with 11 bases between. Looked up from germline, CDR1 is MDHEN and CDR2 is SYDVKM. This CDR3 comprises 14 residues. The CDR3 coding sequence is TGTGCCAGCAGTTCCCTAGGGGCTTACAATGAGCAGTTCTTC. Its protein product is CASSSLGAYNEQFF.

The chain joins TRBV7-9 to TRBJ2-3; D is possibly TRBD2 (5 bases). The CDR3 length is 15 residues. Trimming left V 6 bases short and J 4 bases short, with 17 bases between. CDR1 is SEHNR, CDR2 FQNEAQ, per germline (reference sequence). CDR3 DNA sequence: TGTGCCAGCAGTGAAACACGGGAAGCACCAGATACGCAGTATTTT. This sequence encodes CASSETREAPDTQYF.

The table lists this clonotype with a few counts. This rearrangement joins TRBV20-1 to TRBJ2-7; 7 bases fit TRBD2. V trimming: 1 base; J trimming: 7 bases; junction bases outside the gene matches: 10. Germline V lookup: CDR1 DFQATT, CDR2 SNEGSKA (reference sequence). The CDR3 consists of 14 residues. The CDR3 spells CSARGAGTAEEQYF. DNA of the CDR3: TGCAGTGCTAGAGGAGCGGGAACCGCGGAAGAGCAGTACTTC.

This clonotype was picked up a small number of times. The rearrangement joins TRBV5-1 to TRBJ2-5, with D possibly being TRBD1 (5 bases). Trimming pared 5 bases from V and 4 bases from J, leaving 21 bases between. CDR3 length: 16 amino acids. Germline loops: CDR1 SGHRS, CDR2 YFSETQ. The CDR3 region is CASSLNPPDQGETQYF. The CDR3 coding sequence is TGCGCCAGCAGTCTGAACCCCCCGGACCAGGGAGAGACCCAGTACTTC.

The chain employs TRBV5-4 and TRBJ1-2; the D gene is possibly TRBD1 (5 bases). The CDR3 is made up of 14 amino acids. From germline, CDR1 is SGHNT and CDR2 YYREEE (reference sequence). V was trimmed by 4 bases and J by 3 bases, leaving 13 bases between them. CDR3 coding DNA: TGTGCCAGCAGCGCTAAAGGGGTTTACTATGGCTACACCTTC. This gives the protein CASSAKGVYYGYTF.

This clonotype was seen a handful of times. The gene calls are TRBV7-9 and TRBJ1-4, with D possibly being TRBD1 (5 bases). Germline CDR1 is SEHNR and CDR2 is FQNEAQ (reference sequence). The CDR3 loop spans 16 amino acids. Trimming removed 4 bases at V and 6 bases at J, with 18 bases between. This CDR3 is CASSSRTGTGHEKLFF. CDR3 bases: TGTGCCAGCAGCTCACGAACCGGGACGGGCCATGAAAAACTGTTTTTT.

This clonotype was picked up many times. The chain employs TRBV6-1 and TRBJ1-5; TRBD1 agrees at 11 bases. J lost 2 bases, V lost 6 bases, and 3 bases had no gene match. The CDR3 runs to 15 residues. CDR1 and CDR2 (germline): MNHNS, SASEGT. CDR3 sequence: CASRRTGGGNQPQHF. The CDR3, as DNA: TGTGCCAGCAGACGGACAGGGGGCGGCAATCAGCCCCAGCATTTT.

This clonotype was seen ten or more times. This chain joins TRBV6-1 and TRBJ2-7, with a tentative D call TRBD2 (6 bases). The V gene lost 5 bases and the J gene lost 7 bases, with 18 bases spanning the gap. CDR1 and CDR2 from the germline V gene are MNHNS and SASEGT. This CDR3 spans 14 amino acids. This CDR3 reads CASSPLGEVGEQYF. For the CDR3, the DNA is TGTGCCAGCAGTCCACTCGGGGAGGTGGGGGAGCAGTACTTC.

Comments on this clonotype: The conserved phenylalanine or tryptophan normally closing the CDR3 is absent here, so this likely arose from a read error. This sequence joins TRBV7-9 and TRBJ2-5; 10 bases agree with TRBD1. The germline V gene encodes CDR1 SEHNR and CDR2 FQNEAQ (reference sequence). This CDR3 contains 17 residues. V trimming: 4 bases; J trimming: 2 bases; junction bases outside the gene matches: 10. CDR3 residues: CASSSSPGQGTQETQYL. As DNA, the CDR3 is TGTGCCAGCAGCTCCTCTCCGGGACAGGGGACGCAAGAGACCCAGTACCTC.

Ten or more counts support this clonotype. The chain couples TRBV12-3 or TRBV12-4 to TRBJ2-7, with D hard to call. The CDR3 contains 13 residues. V lost 4 bases, J lost 3 bases, and 10 bases lay in between. The CDR3 DNA follows: TGTGCCAGCAGTTCCACAGTAGTCTACGAGCAGTACTTC. The encoded protein is CASSSTVVYEQYF.

This clonotype has at least ten counts. The gene calls are TRBV7-9 and TRBJ1-1; 7 bases map to TRBD1. Germline assignment: CDR1 SEHNR and CDR2 FQNEAQ (reference sequence). This CDR3 is 17 amino acids long. V gave up 4 bases and J gave up 0 bases; unmatched junction bases: 11. The CDR3 bases are TGTGCCAGCAGCTCACTGAGTACGGGACAGTTGAACACTGAAGCTTTCTTT. It is translated as CASSSLSTGQLNTEAFF.

This clonotype has a handful of counts. The gene calls are TRBV27 and TRBJ1-2; 7 nucleotides match TRBD1. Looked up from germline, CDR1 is MNHEY and CDR2 is SMNVEV (reference sequence). This CDR3 comprises 14 residues. V lost 3 bases, J lost 4 bases, and 5 bases stayed unmatched. CDR3 in DNA: TGTGCCAGCAGTTTTACAGGGGATTTCTATGGCTACACCTTC. As protein: CASSFTGDFYGYTF.

This clonotype has a count of ten or more. CDR3 loop: CSARTSGRVYEQFF. Here the CDR3 DNA reads TGCAGTGCTAGGACTAGCGGGAGAGTTTATGAGCAGTTCTTC. The gene calls are TRBV20-1 and TRBJ2-1, with TRBD2 identical over 12 bases. The CDR3 extends over 14 amino acids. V trimming: 3 bases; J trimming: 8 bases; junction bases outside the gene matches: 5. The germline V gene encodes CDR1 DFQATT and CDR2 SNEGSKA (reference sequence).

A few counts support this clonotype. The J gene is TRBJ1-1, the V gene TRBV7-2; no reliable D call. V dropped 6 bases and J dropped 1 base, with 9 bases sitting between them. Per germline, CDR1 SGHTA and CDR2 FQGNSA. The CDR3 extends over 13 amino acids. CDR3 residues: CASRLLKNTEAFF. CDR3 nucleotides: TGTGCCAGCAGACTATTAAAGAACACTGAAGCTTTCTTT.

This clonotype was observed a handful of times. This chain connects TRBV29-1 to TRBJ1-2; 10 positions agree with TRBD1. Germline trimming cut 2 bases from V and 5 bases from J; bases unmatched to any gene: 8. Germline CDR1 SQVTM, CDR2 ANQGSEA. This CDR3 is built from 15 residues. The CDR3 DNA sequence: TGCAGCGTTGAAATTTGGAGGACAGGGGGATATGGCTACACCTTC. Its translation: CSVEIWRTGGYGYTF.

As regards this clonotype: An end of the junction does not agree with germline; a read error may underlie this. The chain uses TRBV20-1 and TRBJ1-1, with TRBD1 matching 9 bases. Germline CDR1 is DFQATT and CDR2 is SNEGSKA (reference sequence). The CDR3 has 14 amino acids. CDR3 protein: CNARGTGTNTEAFF. CDR3 in DNA: TGCAATGCTAGAGGGACAGGGACCAACACTGAAGCTTTCTTT.

The sample holds many counts of this clonotype. This chain connects TRBV11-2 to TRBJ1-3; 9 nucleotides line up with TRBD1. This CDR3 comprises 19 residues. V dropped 8 bases and J dropped 4; count of bases not matched to a gene: 21. Germline assignment: CDR1 SGHAT and CDR2 FQNNGV. The CDR3 nucleotides are TGTGCCAGCGGAGTTCTACGGACAGGGGAAGGGAGGAAGGGAAACACCATATATTTT. Encoded protein: CASGVLRTGEGRKGNTIYF.

Only a few counts were recorded for this clonotype. The chain combines TRBV9 with TRBJ2-3, with TRBD1 identical over 9 bases. The CDR3 is 14 residues long. Germline lookup yields CDR1 SGDLS and CDR2 YYNGEE. Germline trimming cut 5 bases from V and 5 bases from J; bases unmatched to any gene: 6. The CDR3 DNA reads as TGTGCCAGCAGTTTGGACAGGGGTCGAGATACGCAGTATTTT. It codes for CASSLDRGRDTQYF.

The chain joins TRBV24-1 to TRBJ2-2, with a possible D match to TRBD2 (6 bases). Germline V gives CDR1 KGHDR, CDR2 SFDVKD. V lost 4 bases and J 4 bases, leaving 15 bases between the germline ends. This CDR3 region has 16 residues. This chain's CDR3 is CATSDQSGTGTGELFF. The DNA of the CDR3 is TGTGCCACCAGTGACCAGTCCGGGACTGGCACCGGGGAGCTGTTTTTT.

This clonotype was seen ten or more times. The chain links TRBV20-1 to TRBJ2-7, with D tentatively TRBD2 (5 bases). The CDR3 runs 14 residues. The germline V gene has CDR1 DFQATT and CDR2 SNEGSKA (reference sequence). The germline V and J ends were trimmed by 6 bases and 0 bases, with 15 bases remaining between them. In nucleotides, the CDR3 is TGCAGTGCGCCGACTAAGCTTGGCTCCTACGAGCAGTACTTC. Its protein product is CSAPTKLGSYEQYF.

At least ten counts were recorded for this clonotype. The V and J genes are TRBV7-8 and TRBJ2-5; 10 positions match TRBD2. This CDR3 has 16 residues. Germline V gene data show CDR1 as SGHVS and CDR2 as FQNEAQ. The V gene end was trimmed by 1 base and the J gene end by 4 bases; junction bases not matched to a gene: 6. CDR3 residues: CASSLDASGGPETQYF. The CDR3 DNA reads as TGTGCCAGCAGCTTAGATGCTAGCGGGGGTCCAGAGACCCAGTACTTC. The complete variable domain, with remaining parts taken from reference TRBV7-8 and TRBJ2-5, reads GAGVSQSPRYKVAKRGQDVALRCDPISGHVSLFWYQQALGQGPEFLTYFQNEAQLDKSGLPSDRFFAERPEGSVSTLKIQRTQQEDSAVYLCASSLDASGGPETQYFGPGTRLLVL.